These 13 T cell receptor beta chains came from one sample sequenced in a study of shared clonotypes between healthy human individuals. Clones were sequenced by immunoSEQ multiplex PCR, and TCRdb holds only the in-frame ones, with some missing. This table has fewer than 550,000 clones, 60% to 80% appearing once. Specimen: PBMCs. These TCRs come from a woman between 40 and 55 years old in good health. Some clones in this sample may be carry-over from other donors' samples.

The count of this clone is one. The chain joins TRBV5-1 to TRBJ2-2; no definite D call. CDR3 length: 12 residues. V lost 6 bases to trimming and J lost 5 bases, with 8 bases between them. The germline CDR1 and CDR2 sequences are SGHRS and YFSETQ. For the CDR3, the DNA is TGCGCCAGCACCTTCGGGACCGGGGAGCTGTTTTTT. Translating gives CASTFGTGELFF.

The V gene is TRBV2, the J gene TRBJ2-2, with D possibly TRBD1 on 5 matching bases. The CDR3 loop spans 12 amino acids. Germline assignment: CDR1 SNHLY and CDR2 FYNNEI. Trimming cost V 7 bases and J 6 bases, with 9 bases left between them. The DNA of the CDR3 is TGTGCCAGCACAAGACAGCCCGGGGAGCTGTTTTTT. Protein: CASTRQPGELFF.

The chain recombines TRBV4-1 with TRBJ2-5; 10 bases are a match to TRBD2. V lost 1 base and J lost 5; bases outside the gene matches: 13. This CDR3 has 18 residues. The germline gives CDR1 MGHRA, CDR2 YSYEKL. As DNA, the CDR3 is TGCGCCAGCAGCCAAGTTTATCGGACTAGCGGCGCGTATGAGACCCAGTACTTC. Its protein is CASSQVYRTSGAYETQYF.

The CDR3 spells CASSQTGGPTSSYNEQFF. CDR3 in DNA: TGTGCCAGCAGCCAAACAGGGGGCCCCACGAGCTCCTACAATGAGCAGTTCTTC. The chain couples TRBV7-6 to TRBJ2-1, with 9 bases aligning to TRBD1. J was trimmed by 0 bases and V by 5 bases; bases with no gene match: 11. Germline CDR1 and CDR2: SGHVS and FNYEAQ. This CDR3 spans 18 amino acids.

The chain links TRBV2 to TRBJ2-2; the match to TRBD2 covers 12 bases. Germline assignment: CDR1 SNHLY and CDR2 FYNNEI. The CDR3 extends over 17 amino acids. V dropped 6 bases and J dropped 4; count of bases not matched to a gene: 9. This CDR3 reads CASSNPGTSGRTGELFF. DNA for the CDR3: TGTGCCAGCAGCAACCCAGGGACTAGCGGGCGCACCGGGGAGCTGTTTTTT.

This clone was found many times. This CDR3 is CATAGHHREKLFF. Here the CDR3 DNA reads TGTGCCACCGCGGGGCACCACCGTGAAAAACTGTTTTTT. V usage is TRBV15 and J usage is TRBJ1-4; D is possibly TRBD1 (5 bases). The CDR3 sequence is 13 residues long. Deletions cut 8 bases from V and 7 bases from J, with 14 bases between. Germline loops: CDR1 LNHNV, CDR2 YYDKDF (reference sequence).

The V call is TRBV13, the J call TRBJ2-5; TRBD2 agrees at 9 bases. CDR3 length: 18 amino acids. The ends lost 0 bases at V and 1 base at J; junction bases unmatched: 9. Germline V CDR1 and CDR2: PRHDT, FYEKMQ (reference sequence). The CDR3 is CASSLGSGSLLRQETQYF. The CDR3 nucleotides are TGTGCCAGCAGCTTAGGTAGCGGGAGCCTCCTCCGCCAAGAGACCCAGTACTTC. Based on the CDR3 plus reference TRBV13 and TRBJ2-5, the full variable domain is AAGVIQSPRHLIKEKRETATLKCYPIPRHDTVYWYQQGPGQDPQFLISFYEKMQSDKGSIPDRFSAQQFSDYHSELNMSSLELGDSALYFCASSLGSGSLLRQETQYFGPGTRLLVL.

CDR3 residues: CATGSGDKADTQYF. Written as DNA, the CDR3 is TGTGCCACCGGAAGCGGAGACAAAGCAGATACGCAGTATTTT. The chain carries TRBV15 and TRBJ2-3; a weak D match, TRBD2 (5 bases). Per the germline V gene, CDR1 is LNHNV and CDR2 is YYDKDF (reference sequence). V was pared by 8 bases and J by 4 bases, with 16 bases between. The CDR3 is made up of 14 amino acids.

In this sample, this clone turned up a few times. V gene TRBV7-9 combines with J gene TRBJ2-2; 7 nucleotides match TRBD2. Per the germline V gene, CDR1 is SEHNR and CDR2 is FQNEAQ (reference sequence). The CDR3 runs 16 residues. V shed 1 base, J shed 3 bases, and the junction held 5 bases outside the gene matches. CDR3 in amino acids: CASSLGASGYTGELFF. CDR3 DNA sequence: TGTGCCAGCAGCTTAGGGGCTAGCGGATACACCGGGGAGCTGTTTTTT.

This chain links TRBV28 with TRBJ2-2; TRBD1 matches at 7 bases. Looked up from germline, CDR1 is MDHEN and CDR2 is SYDVKM. The CDR3 extends over 18 amino acids. Trimming cost V 5 bases and J 1 base; bases outside gene matches: 13. The CDR3 DNA follows: TGTGCCAGCAGTCCCCCCGGGACAGACCTTGGGAACACCGGGGAGCTGTTTTTT. Protein sequence: CASSPPGTDLGNTGELFF.

The chain joins TRBV6-1 to TRBJ2-7; 10 bases align to TRBD1. Germline V lookup: CDR1 MNHNS, CDR2 SASEGT. V shed 5 bases, J shed 2 bases, and the junction held 3 bases outside the gene matches. This CDR3 has 14 amino acids. CDR3 nucleotide sequence: TGTGCCAGCAGTTGGACAGGGGGTCCCTACGAGCAGTACTTC. Amino acid sequence: CASSWTGGPYEQYF.

V is TRBV5-6 and J is TRBJ2-5; 9 bases map to TRBD2. Germline-derived CDR1 and CDR2 are SGHDT and YYEEEE. This CDR3 comprises 17 residues. Trimming took 4 bases from V and 0 from J; bases not matched to a gene: 10. Here the CDR3 reads CASSRNGLAGNQETQYF. CDR3 bases: TGTGCCAGCAGCCGAAACGGCCTAGCGGGGAACCAAGAGACCCAGTACTTC.

The gene calls are TRBV6-5 and TRBJ2-3; TRBD2 might be the D (6 bases). The V gene's germline CDR1 is MNHEY and CDR2 SVGAGI. The CDR3 extends over 14 amino acids. V lost 7 bases and J 3 bases, leaving 14 bases between the germline ends. The CDR3 loop reads CASTGGSGTDTQYF. CDR3 DNA: TGTGCCAGCACTGGAGGGAGTGGTACAGATACGCAGTATTTT.